This T cell receptor beta chain emerged from a study of blood T cell repertoires in COVID-19. Sequenced by immunoSEQ multiplex PCR; TCRdb stores in-frame clones only, minus some. The sample consists of roughly 430,000 clones, roughly 90% of them appearing once. V was pared by 3 bases and J by 6 bases, with 22 bases between. The germline gives CDR1 SGHRS, CDR2 YFSETQ. The CDR3 covers 16 residues. The study drew participants aged about 18 to 89 years from approximately 25 US areas. The rearrangement joins TRBV5-1 to TRBJ2-7; D might be TRBD2 (8 bases). The receptor was isolated from a woman younger than 35 who had been exposed to COVID-19. Material: PBMCs or T cells enriched from blood (not recorded which). CDR3 region: CASSYRGLEPGLEQYF. In nucleotides, the CDR3 is TGCGCCAGCAGCTACAGGGGACTAGAACCAGGGCTCGAGCAGTACTTC. The whole variable domain, remainder taken from reference TRBV5-1 and TRBJ2-7, is KAGVTQTPRYLIKTRGQQVTLSCSPISGHRSVSWYQQTPGQGLQFLFEYFSETQRNKGNFPGRFSGRQFSNSRSEMNVSTLELGDSALYLCASSYRGLEPGLEQYFGPGTRLTVT.